This T cell receptor beta chain was sequenced for a study of Graves' ophthalmopathy and Graves' hyperthyroidism. The sample holds a few counts of this clonotype. PBMCs were isolated from an approximately 10 ml sample of fresh peripheral blood. As the template, RNA transcripts were used to amplify TCR beta CDR3 regions. The first-round RT-PCR employed HTBI primers together with the Qiagen OneStep RT-PCR kit. A multiplex PCR was then performed as the second round. TCRdb reprocessed the multiplex PCR reads via MiXCR and lists one record per CDR3 protein. Here the sample spans 200,000 to 250,000 distinct CDR3 sequences, around 50% being singletons. CDR3 length equals 13 residues. The V and J ends lost 7 bases and 3 bases respectively, with 12 bases between them.

The sequencing sample was made of peripheral blood. V usage is TRBV12-3 or TRBV12-4 and J usage is TRBJ2-5; tentatively, D is TRBD1 or TRBD2 (5 bases each). This TCR came from an adult man with Graves' ophthalmopathy. The CDR3 nucleotides are TGTGCCAGCACATTTGGGACCGAAGAGACCCAGTACTTC. Translation: CASTFGTEETQYF.